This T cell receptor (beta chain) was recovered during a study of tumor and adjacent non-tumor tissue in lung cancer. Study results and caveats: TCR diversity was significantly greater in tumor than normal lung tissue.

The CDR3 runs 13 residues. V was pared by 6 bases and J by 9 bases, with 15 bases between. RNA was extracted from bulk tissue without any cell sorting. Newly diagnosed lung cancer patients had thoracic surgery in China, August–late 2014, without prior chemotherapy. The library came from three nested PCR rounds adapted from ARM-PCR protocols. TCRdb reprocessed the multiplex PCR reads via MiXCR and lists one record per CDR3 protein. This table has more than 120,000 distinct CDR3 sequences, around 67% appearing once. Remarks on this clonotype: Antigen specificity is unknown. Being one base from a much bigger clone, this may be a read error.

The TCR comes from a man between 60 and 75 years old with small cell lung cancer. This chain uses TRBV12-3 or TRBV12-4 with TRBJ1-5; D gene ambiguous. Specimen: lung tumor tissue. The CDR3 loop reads CASSLSRLRPQHF. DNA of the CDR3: TGTGCCAGCAGCTTGTCCCGTTTAAGGCCCCAGCATTTT.